The rows below give T cell receptor beta chains drawn from one sample of a study of sequential checkpoint blockade in melanoma. Clones were sequenced by immunoSEQ multiplex PCR, and TCRdb holds only the in-frame ones, with some missing. In the table there are fewer than 6,500 clones, approximately 50% of which are singletons. Here the sequenced sample was CD8+ T cells sorted from blood (inferred from file names), taken from a patient given nivolumab and ipilimumab in sequence. Receptor source: a human donor with melanoma. The CDR3 runs from the conserved cysteine through the conserved F or W. The order of the fields is J gene, V gene, clone size, D gene, CDR3 DNA, CDR3 protein. A D gene is named only where the DNA matches it firmly. For some rows the clone size is stated as once, few or many, or as a class when expanded; others skip it.

j_gene: TRBJ1-2; v_gene: TRBV2; abundance: -; d_gene: TRBD1; CDR3nt: TGTGCCAGCAGGGGAGGGGCGGACAGGGATTATGGCTACACCTTC; CDR3aa: CASRGGADRDYGYTF
j_gene: TRBJ2-1; v_gene: TRBV29-1; abundance: -; d_gene: TRBD2; CDR3nt: TGCAGCGTTGAATTCGCTAGCGGGGGGTACAATGAGCAGTTCTTC; CDR3aa: CSVEFASGGYNEQFF
j_gene: TRBJ2-7; v_gene: TRBV5-4; abundance: -; d_gene: -; CDR3nt: TGTGCCAGCAGCTTGGGGGCGCCCTACGAGCAGTACTTC; CDR3aa: CASSLGAPYEQYF
j_gene: TRBJ2-7; v_gene: TRBV19; abundance: -; d_gene: TRBD1; CDR3nt: TGTGCCAGTAGAGAGAGGGCCTCTTCCGGGACAGGGGGCTACGAGCAGTACTTC; CDR3aa: CASRERASSGTGGYEQYF
j_gene: TRBJ2-7; v_gene: TRBV14; abundance: -; d_gene: -; CDR3nt: TGTGCCAGCAGCCAGCAGACACCCTACGAGCAGTACTTC; CDR3aa: CASSQQTPYEQYF
j_gene: TRBJ2-1; v_gene: TRBV19; abundance: once; d_gene: TRBD2; CDR3nt: TGTGCCAGTAGTCTCACGGGGCTAGCGGACTACAATGAGCAGTTCTTC; CDR3aa: CASSLTGLADYNEQFF
j_gene: TRBJ2-7; v_gene: TRBV9; abundance: -; d_gene: -; CDR3nt: TGTGCCAGCAGCGTAGAGTCCAGGGTCGACGAGCAGTACTTC; CDR3aa: CASSVESRVDEQYF
j_gene: TRBJ1-1; v_gene: TRBV4-3; abundance: -; d_gene: -; CDR3nt: TGCGCCAGCAGCCCAGAATGGAGCACTGAAGCTTTCTTT; CDR3aa: CASSPEWSTEAFF
j_gene: TRBJ2-7; v_gene: TRBV7-9; abundance: -; d_gene: TRBD2; CDR3nt: TGTGCCAGCAGGACTAGCGGTGAAAACTACGAGCAGTACTTC; CDR3aa: CASRTSGENYEQYF
j_gene: TRBJ2-7; v_gene: TRBV4-1; abundance: -; d_gene: -; CDR3nt: TGCGCCAGCAGCCAAGATTCGCGGAGAGGGGGGGACTCCTACGAGCAGTACTTC; CDR3aa: CASSQDSRRGGDSYEQYF
j_gene: TRBJ2-7; v_gene: TRBV30; abundance: once; d_gene: -; CDR3nt: TGTGCCTGGAGGGAGAGCCTGGCGGACGAGCAGTACTTC; CDR3aa: CAWRESLADEQYF
j_gene: TRBJ2-1; v_gene: TRBV29-1; abundance: -; d_gene: TRBD2; CDR3nt: TGCAGCGTTGAAGGCGGGAGGGCCGATGAGCAGTTCTTC; CDR3aa: CSVEGGRADEQFF
j_gene: TRBJ1-1; v_gene: TRBV29-1; abundance: -; d_gene: -; CDR3nt: TGCAGCGTTGACAGAGGCACTGAAGCTTTCTTT; CDR3aa: CSVDRGTEAFF
j_gene: TRBJ2-1; v_gene: TRBV4-2; abundance: -; d_gene: -; CDR3nt: TGTGCCAGCAGTCCGGCCGAGGGAAGCTCCTACAATGAGCAGTTCTTC; CDR3aa: CASSPAEGSSYNEQFF
j_gene: TRBJ2-3; v_gene: TRBV2; abundance: -; d_gene: -; CDR3nt: TGTGCCAGCAGTCAGAAGGGGAGCACAGATACGCAGTATTTT; CDR3aa: CASSQKGSTDTQYF
j_gene: TRBJ2-7; v_gene: TRBV10-2; abundance: -; d_gene: -; CDR3nt: TGCGCCAGCAGTGAGAGCTGGGGCCCCTACGAGCAGTACTTC; CDR3aa: CASSESWGPYEQYF
j_gene: TRBJ2-7; v_gene: TRBV4-1; abundance: -; d_gene: TRBD2; CDR3nt: TGCGCCAGCAGCCAAGAGGAAGGGAGGGGCTACGAGCAGTACTTC; CDR3aa: CASSQEEGRGYEQYF
j_gene: TRBJ1-2; v_gene: TRBV25-1; abundance: -; d_gene: -; CDR3nt: TGTGCCAGCAGTGAGTCCTGGCAGGGTGGCTACACCTTC; CDR3aa: CASSESWQGGYTF
j_gene: TRBJ1-2; v_gene: TRBV4-2; abundance: -; d_gene: -; CDR3nt: TGTGCCAGTGAGGGGAGGGACTATGGCTACACCTTC; CDR3aa: CASEGRDYGYTF
j_gene: TRBJ2-1; v_gene: TRBV10-1; abundance: few; d_gene: TRBD1; CDR3nt: TGCGCCAGCAGCCGGGACAGTGCCAACAATGAGCAGTTCTTC; CDR3aa: CASSRDSANNEQFF
j_gene: TRBJ2-5; v_gene: TRBV9; abundance: few; d_gene: -; CDR3nt: TGTGCCAGCAGCGTAGGCAGGTACCAAGAGACCCAGTACTTC; CDR3aa: CASSVGRYQETQYF
j_gene: TRBJ2-1; v_gene: TRBV21-1; abundance: medium-sized; d_gene: -; CDR3nt: TGTGCCAGCAGCAAAAAGGGACTAGCGGGGGGGCCGAGTGAGCAGTTCTTC; CDR3aa: CASSKKGLAGGPSEQFF
j_gene: TRBJ1-2; v_gene: TRBV5-4; abundance: medium-sized; d_gene: TRBD1; CDR3nt: TGTGCCAGCAGCGTGGGACAGGGGATTAACTATGGCTACACCTTC; CDR3aa: CASSVGQGINYGYTF
j_gene: TRBJ1-1; v_gene: TRBV4-3; abundance: -; d_gene: TRBD1; CDR3nt: TGCGCCAGCAGCCAAGATCGTGCGGGCACAGGGGGGAACACTGAAGCTTTCTTT; CDR3aa: CASSQDRAGTGGNTEAFF
j_gene: TRBJ2-1; v_gene: TRBV5-1; abundance: few; d_gene: TRBD2; CDR3nt: TGCGCCAGCAGCTTGGCCACGGGACTAGCAGATGAGCAGTTCTTC; CDR3aa: CASSLATGLADEQFF
j_gene: TRBJ2-1; v_gene: TRBV5-1; abundance: -; d_gene: -; CDR3nt: TGCGCCAGCAGCTTGGCGAGGCTAGGTTCCTACAATGAGCAGTTCTTC; CDR3aa: CASSLARLGSYNEQFF
j_gene: TRBJ2-7; v_gene: TRBV11-3; abundance: -; d_gene: -; CDR3nt: TGTGCCAGCAGCTTAGGAAGCCCGGCGGGGAGCTTCTACGAGCAGTACTTC; CDR3aa: CASSLGSPAGSFYEQYF
j_gene: TRBJ2-7; v_gene: TRBV4-1; abundance: -; d_gene: TRBD2; CDR3nt: TGCGCCAGCAGCCAGACTAGCGGGAGCTCCTACGAGCAGTACTTC; CDR3aa: CASSQTSGSSYEQYF
j_gene: TRBJ2-3; v_gene: TRBV2; abundance: -; d_gene: -; CDR3nt: TGTGCCGGCAGTGAGGGGCCAGATACGCAGTATTTT; CDR3aa: CAGSEGPDTQYF
j_gene: TRBJ2-3; v_gene: TRBV4-1; abundance: -; d_gene: -; CDR3nt: TGCGCCAGCAGCCAGCCGGCTCCGGGAGCCACAGATACGCAGTATTTT; CDR3aa: CASSQPAPGATDTQYF
j_gene: TRBJ2-1; v_gene: TRBV27; abundance: -; d_gene: -; CDR3nt: TGTGCCAGCAGTTTTAAGGGAGGCAATGAGCAGTTCTTC; CDR3aa: CASSFKGGNEQFF
j_gene: TRBJ2-7; v_gene: TRBV4-1; abundance: -; d_gene: TRBD2; CDR3nt: TGCGCCAGCAGCCAAATTAGCGGGAGGGGGGACGAGCAGTACTTC; CDR3aa: CASSQISGRGDEQYF
j_gene: TRBJ2-7; v_gene: TRBV5-5; abundance: few; d_gene: -; CDR3nt: TGTGCCAGCAGCTTGTTACAGGGTTCCTACGAGCAGTACTTC; CDR3aa: CASSLLQGSYEQYF
j_gene: TRBJ2-2; v_gene: TRBV6-1; abundance: -; d_gene: -; CDR3nt: TGTGCCAGCAGTGGTACAATCCACGGGGAGCTGTTTTTT; CDR3aa: CASSGTIHGELFF
j_gene: TRBJ2-7; v_gene: TRBV5-4; abundance: -; d_gene: -; CDR3nt: TGTGCCAGCAGCTTCGGGGAGTACGAGCAGTACTTC; CDR3aa: CASSFGEYEQYF
j_gene: TRBJ2-2; v_gene: TRBV4-1; abundance: -; d_gene: -; CDR3nt: TGCGCCAGCAGCCAAGACTACAGCTACACCGGGGAGCCGTTTTTT; CDR3aa: CASSQDYSYTGEPFF
j_gene: TRBJ1-1; v_gene: TRBV4-1; abundance: few; d_gene: TRBD1; CDR3nt: TGCGCCAGCAGCCAAGAGGGACAGGGATTGAACACTGAAGCTTTCTTT; CDR3aa: CASSQEGQGLNTEAFF
j_gene: TRBJ2-7; v_gene: TRBV5-6; abundance: -; d_gene: -; CDR3nt: TGTGCCAGCAGCTTCTCAGGGATAGTCTACGATGGGGCTGGCGAGCAGTACTTC; CDR3aa: CASSFSGIVYDGAGEQYF
j_gene: TRBJ2-7; v_gene: TRBV14; abundance: -; d_gene: -; CDR3nt: TGTGCCAGCAGCCCCGCGGCGGGGGCGAACTACGAGCAGTACTTC; CDR3aa: CASSPAAGANYEQYF
j_gene: TRBJ2-1; v_gene: TRBV7-9; abundance: -; d_gene: TRBD2; CDR3nt: TGTGCCTCCACCCAGCGGGGCTACAATGAGCAGTTCTTC; CDR3aa: CASTQRGYNEQFF
j_gene: TRBJ2-7; v_gene: TRBV2; abundance: medium-sized; d_gene: -; CDR3nt: TGTGCCAGCAGTGAATTTAGCGGTGGGACAGTAAGGTACGAGCAGTACTTC; CDR3aa: CASSEFSGGTVRYEQYF
j_gene: TRBJ1-3; v_gene: TRBV21-1; abundance: few; d_gene: -; CDR3nt: TGTGCCAGCAGCGCTATCTTAGCTACACACGCACGAAACACCATATATTTT; CDR3aa: CASSAILATHARNTIYF
j_gene: TRBJ2-7; v_gene: TRBV4-1; abundance: -; d_gene: TRBD1; CDR3nt: TGCGCCAGCAGCCAAGGACAGGGGGGAACCTACGAGCAGTACTTC; CDR3aa: CASSQGQGGTYEQYF
j_gene: TRBJ1-5; v_gene: TRBV5-6; abundance: -; d_gene: TRBD1; CDR3nt: TGTGCCAGCAGCCCCGGGACAGGGCCCTATAGCAATCAGCCCCAGCATTTT; CDR3aa: CASSPGTGPYSNQPQHF
j_gene: TRBJ2-1; v_gene: TRBV7-3; abundance: once; d_gene: TRBD1; CDR3nt: TGTGCCAGCAGCGTATACAGGGGTGATGAGCAGTTCTTC; CDR3aa: CASSVYRGDEQFF
j_gene: TRBJ2-7; v_gene: TRBV7-9; abundance: -; d_gene: TRBD1; CDR3nt: TGTGCCAGCAGCGCCGGGACAGGGAACCCTTGGGAGCAGTACTTC; CDR3aa: CASSAGTGNPWEQYF
j_gene: TRBJ2-1; v_gene: TRBV29-1; abundance: -; d_gene: TRBD1; CDR3nt: TGCAGCGTTGAGACAGGGGCCTTCAATGAGCAGTTCTTC; CDR3aa: CSVETGAFNEQFF
j_gene: TRBJ2-7; v_gene: TRBV10-3; abundance: -; d_gene: TRBD1; CDR3nt: TGTGCCATCAGTAATGCGATGGCAGGGGGAGCCTACGAGCAGTACTTC; CDR3aa: CAISNAMAGGAYEQYF
j_gene: TRBJ1-2; v_gene: TRBV7-9; abundance: -; d_gene: -; CDR3nt: TGTGCCAGCAGCTTAGGGCGGGACGGCTACACCTTC; CDR3aa: CASSLGRDGYTF
j_gene: TRBJ2-7; v_gene: TRBV9; abundance: large; d_gene: -; CDR3nt: TGTGCCAGCAGCCCTGACACTAGCTACGAGCAGTACTTC; CDR3aa: CASSPDTSYEQYF
j_gene: TRBJ2-5; v_gene: TRBV9; abundance: -; d_gene: -; CDR3nt: TGTGCCAGCAGCGTCGAGGGTTACGAGACCCAGTACTTC; CDR3aa: CASSVEGYETQYF